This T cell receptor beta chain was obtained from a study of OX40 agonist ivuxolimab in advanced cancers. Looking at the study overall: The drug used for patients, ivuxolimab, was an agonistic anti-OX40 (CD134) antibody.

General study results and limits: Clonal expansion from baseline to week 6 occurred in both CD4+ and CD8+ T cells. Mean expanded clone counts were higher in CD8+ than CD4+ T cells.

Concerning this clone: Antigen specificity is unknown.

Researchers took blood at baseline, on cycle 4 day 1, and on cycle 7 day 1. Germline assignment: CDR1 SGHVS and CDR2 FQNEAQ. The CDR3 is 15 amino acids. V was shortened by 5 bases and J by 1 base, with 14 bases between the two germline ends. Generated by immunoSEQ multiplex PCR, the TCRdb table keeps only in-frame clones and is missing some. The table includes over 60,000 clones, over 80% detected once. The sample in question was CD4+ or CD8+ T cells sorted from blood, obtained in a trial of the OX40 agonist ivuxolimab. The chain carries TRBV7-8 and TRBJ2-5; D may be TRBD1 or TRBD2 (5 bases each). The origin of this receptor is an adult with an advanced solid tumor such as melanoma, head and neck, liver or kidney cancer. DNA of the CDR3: TGTGCCAGCAGCCGATCGGGGCCGTTCCAAGAGACCCAGTACTTC. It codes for CASSRSGPFQETQYF.